Below, 19 T cell receptor beta chains from the same sample are listed, as sequenced in a study of T cell clonality in common variable immunodeficiency. The data were produced by immunoSEQ multiplex PCR, yet TCRdb's version contains in-frame clones alone and is incomplete. The sample lists some 40,000 clones, none appearing once, the ten largest making up approximately 3.6%. The specimen was peripheral blood mononuclear cells. These receptors all stem from a person between 18 and 75 years old in good health.

This clone was recorded at least ten times. The sequenced CDR3 bases are TGTGCCAGCAGCTTTGGACAGGGGACAGATACG. It specifies CASSFGQGTDT. The entire CDR3 is CASSFGQGTDTQYF. V usage is TRBV7-9 and J usage is TRBJ2-3, with 9 bases lining up with TRBD1. The read terminates 3 residues ahead of where the CDR3 ends, so the germline J gene completes it. This CDR3 has 14 residues. Per germline, CDR1 SEHNR and CDR2 FQNEAQ (reference sequence). J lost 3 bases, V lost 3 bases, and 1 base had no gene match.

This clone occurred a few times. The CDR3 is cut off 3 residues early in the read; its end comes from the germline J gene. This chain uses TRBV7-2 with TRBJ2-3; D unresolved. Trimming took 5 bases from V and 2 from J, leaving 11 bases between them. In germline, CDR1 is SGHTA, CDR2 FQGNSA. CDR3 size: 14 residues. The CDR3 bases that were read are TGTGCCAGCAGCCCCCGTACCTACACAGATACG. It yields the protein CASSPRTYTDT. In full, the CDR3 reads CASSPRTYTDTQYF.

This clone was recorded at least ten times. Sequencing ends 3 residues short of the CDR3 end; the germline J gene provides the rest. The gene calls are TRBV29-1 and TRBJ2-5, with D possibly being TRBD1 or TRBD2 (5 bases each). The germline gives CDR1 SQVTM, CDR2 ANQGSEA. The CDR3 extends over 12 amino acids. Trimming removed 3 bases from V and 5 bases from J, with 10 bases in between. The part of the CDR3 DNA that was read is TGCAGCGTTGAGAGAGGGGTGGAGACC. It encodes CSVERGVET. The full CDR3 sequence reads CSVERGVETQYF.

This clone was counted many times. From the germline J gene comes the end of the CDR3, since the read stops 3 residues before it. The chain is built from TRBV6-2 or TRBV6-3 and TRBJ2-7, with TRBD2 matching 8 bases. V dropped 4 bases and J dropped 3; count of bases not matched to a gene: 8. CDR3 length: 15 residues. Germline-derived CDR1 and CDR2 are MNHEY and SVGEGT. The CDR3: CASSFGLALYYEQYF. CDR3 DNA (partial): TGTGCCAGCAGTTTCGGACTAGCTTTATACTACGAG.

This clone was seen repeatedly, ten times or more. The read ends 3 residues early relative to the CDR3; the germline J gene fills the gap. V and J are TRBV7-9 and TRBJ2-1; D uncertain. This CDR3 region has 12 residues. The V end was cut by 5 bases, the J end by 5 bases, with 7 bases between. Germline CDR1 is SEHNR and CDR2 is FQNEAQ (reference sequence). The CDR3 region is CASSVPNNEQFF. Incomplete CDR3 DNA: TGTGCCAGCAGCGTCCCTAACAATGAG.

This clone was recorded at least ten times. The missing CDR3 end, 3 residues past where the read stops, is filled in from the germline J gene. V usage is TRBV18 and J usage is TRBJ2-2; 12 bases agree with TRBD2. Germline trimming cut 2 bases from V and 0 bases from J; bases unmatched to any gene: 7. Germline V gene sequence: CDR1 KGHSH, CDR2 LQKENI. The CDR3 is 19 residues long. The CDR3 region is CASSPLTSGRLSNTGELFF. The CDR3 bases that were read are TGTGCCAGCTCACCATTAACTAGCGGGAGGCTCTCGAACACCGGGGAG.

This clone was detected ten times or more. The CDR3 sequence is CASSPPSTSGQTQYF. CDR3 DNA, as far as it was read: TGTGCCAGCTCACCACCGAGCACTAGCGGCCAGACC. This chain uses TRBV18 with TRBJ2-5, with 8 bases that match TRBD2. The read stops 3 residues short of the end of the CDR3; the missing end is completed from the germline J gene. This CDR3 region has 15 residues. Looked up from germline, CDR1 is KGHSH and CDR2 is LQKENI. The junction had 6 bases not matched to a gene; V was cut back by 0 bases and J by 6 bases.

On this clone itself: The sequence runs out 3 residues before the end of the CDR3; the remainder is reconstructed from the germline J gene. V gene TRBV7-9 combines with J gene TRBJ1-1; tentatively, D is TRBD1 (5 bases). The CDR3 has 14 amino acids. Trimming shortened V by 7 bases and J by 2 bases, and 14 bases separated the two germline ends. From germline, CDR1 is SEHNR and CDR2 FQNEAQ (reference sequence). The CDR3 protein is CASNPREPNTEAFF. The covered CDR3 bases are TGTGCCAGCAACCCCAGGGAGCCTAACACTGAA.

With respect to this clone: A much larger clone sits a single nucleotide away, making a read error possible. The CDR3 goes on 3 residues after the read ends, and that part is filled in from the germline J gene. This rearrangement joins TRBV19 to TRBJ1-4, with 8 bases identical to TRBD1. CDR1 and CDR2 from the germline V gene are LNHDA and SQIVND (reference sequence). This CDR3 contains 15 residues. The CDR3 bases that were read are TGTGCCACCCTACGGACAGGGACCGGGGCCAACGTA. This sequence encodes CATLRTGTGANV. The entire CDR3 protein reads CATLRTGTGANVLFF.

This clone has at least ten counts. The read stops 3 residues short of the end of the CDR3; the missing end is completed from the germline J gene. This sequence joins TRBV5-4 and TRBJ2-5; 8 bases are a match to TRBD1. V dropped 3 bases and J dropped 4; count of bases not matched to a gene: 2. In germline, CDR1 is SGHNT, CDR2 YYREEE (reference sequence). The CDR3 length is 13 residues. This CDR3 is CASSYGQGETQYF. Partial CDR3 DNA: TGTGCCAGCAGCTACGGACAGGGAGAGACC.

This clone was counted between two and nine times. The CDR3 extends 3 residues past the end of the read, so its final part is completed from the germline J gene. The chain joins TRBV7-2 to TRBJ2-1, with D perhaps being TRBD1 or TRBD2 (5 bases each). Germline CDR1 reads SGHTA; CDR2 reads FQGNSA. Trimming took 3 bases from V and 9 from J, leaving 18 bases between them. The CDR3 has 15 residues. This CDR3 is CASSFPGQGEGEQFF. Incomplete CDR3 DNA: TGTGCCAGCAGCTTTCCCGGCCAGGGCGAGGGTGAG.

This clone was detected ten times or more. The sequence runs out 3 residues before the end of the CDR3; the remainder is reconstructed from the germline J gene. V gene TRBV20-1 combines with J gene TRBJ2-5; TRBD2 might be the D (6 bases). Germline V gene lookup returns CDR1 DFQATT and CDR2 SNEGSKA (reference sequence). This CDR3 contains 12 residues. Between the trimmed V and J ends, which lost 5 bases and 4 bases, there was a span of 11 bases. The CDR3 loop reads CSAPLGGETQYF. The sequenced part of the CDR3 DNA is TGCAGTGCTCCCCTCGGGGGAGAGACC.

This clone showed up many times. The read ends 3 residues shy of where the CDR3 ends; the end is completed using the germline J gene. The V and J genes are TRBV7-9 and TRBJ1-4; TRBD1 matches 10 bases. V lost 4 bases to trimming and J lost 5 bases; unmatched junction nucleotides: 1. The V gene's germline CDR1 is SEHNR and CDR2 FQNEAQ (reference sequence). This CDR3 region has 14 residues. CDR3 protein: CASSSGQGNEKLFF. The DNA read from the CDR3 is TGTGCCAGCAGCTCGGGACAGGGGAATGAAAAA. Based on the CDR3 plus reference TRBV7-9 and TRBJ1-4, the full variable domain is DTGVSQNPRHKITKRGQNVTFRCDPISEHNRLYWYRQTLGQGPEFLTYFQNEAQLEKSRLLSDRFSAERPKGSFSTLEIQRTEQGDSAMYLCASSSGQGNEKLFFGSGTQLSVL.

This clone has ten or more counts. The read comes to an end 3 residues before the CDR3 does, leaving the germline J gene to fill in the end. The chain recombines TRBV7-3 with TRBJ1-2; 9 bases map to TRBD1. This CDR3 region has 17 residues. CDR1 and CDR2 (germline): SGHTA, FQGTGA. The CDR3 spells CASSLTQDRGLQRGYTF. Incomplete CDR3 DNA: TGTGCCAGCAGCTTAACGCAGGACAGGGGCCTACAGCGGGGC.

This clone was recorded many times. The read halts 3 residues ahead of the CDR3 end, with the missing end drawn from the germline J gene. V and J are TRBV30 and TRBJ1-4; D gene ambiguous. CDR3 length equals 13 residues. With 0 bases removed from V and 5 bases from J, the gap between germline ends came to 7 bases. Germline V gene lookup returns CDR1 GTSNPN and CDR2 SVGIG (reference sequence). The CDR3 reads CAWSVQRNEKLFF. The covered CDR3 bases are TGTGCCTGGAGTGTACAAAGAAATGAAAAA.

The table lists this clone with a few counts. The DNA ends 3 residues before the CDR3 does, and the rest of the CDR3 is filled in from the germline J gene. V gene TRBV7-3 combines with J gene TRBJ1-2; 10 bases agree with TRBD1. The CDR3 contains 14 residues. Per germline, CDR1 SGHTA and CDR2 FQGTGA. CDR3 loop: CASSPGQGPRDYTF. The covered CDR3 bases are TGTGCCAGCAGCCCGGGACAGGGGCCGAGGGAC.

Concerning this clone: The junction differs from germline at one of its ends, possibly a read error. The read ends 3 residues shy of where the CDR3 ends; the end is completed using the germline J gene. The chain employs TRBV7-9 and TRBJ1-2; a possible D gene is TRBD1 (6 bases). This CDR3 spans 13 amino acids. Germline values: CDR1 SEHNR, CDR2 FQNEAQ (reference sequence). CDR3 in amino acids: CASSLNRDYGYTF. Partial CDR3 DNA: TGTGCCAGCAGCTTAAACAGGGACTACGGC.

Comment on this clone: The read ends 3 residues shy of where the CDR3 ends; the end is completed using the germline J gene. The chain couples TRBV19 to TRBJ2-4, with a weak D call TRBD2 (6 bases). The CDR3 consists of 16 residues. V dropped 1 base and J dropped 3 bases, with 13 bases sitting between them. CDR1 is LNHDA and CDR2 is SQIVND in the germline V gene (reference sequence). CDR3 DNA, as far as it was read: TGTGCCAGTAGTATAGGTACTAGCTCCGTCAAAAACATT. Amino acids: CASSIGTSSVKNI. The whole CDR3 region reads CASSIGTSSVKNIQYF.

This clone appeared many times. Coverage ceases 3 residues before the CDR3 finishes, and the germline J gene fills in the end. V is TRBV5-1 and J is TRBJ1-1; D is possibly TRBD1 (5 bases). The CDR3 has 14 residues. Germline V gives CDR1 SGHRS, CDR2 YFSETQ. V was trimmed by 0 bases and J by 6 bases, leaving 12 bases between them. The sequenced CDR3 bases are TGCGCCAGCAGCTTGGTTGGGCCCAGGGCTGAA. Its translation is CASSLVGPRAE. The CDR3, in full, reads CASSLVGPRAEAFF.